What follows are 19 T cell receptor beta chains derived from one specimen sequenced in a study of blood T cell repertoires in COVID-19 (dated by TCRdb to between 2020 and 2021). Libraries were constructed by the immunoSEQ multiplex PCR assay. TCRdb carries this immuneACCESS record with in-frame sequences only. Its versions omit some clonotypes, under half of them owing to an unresolved V gene in the studies checked, with the rest unexplained. Counted in this sample were roughly 260,000 clones; over 75% of them appeared once. Of the sample, over 2% falls within the top ten clones. Sequencing input: peripheral blood. The receptors here all came from a woman between 45 and 60 years old with acute or convalescent COVID-19.

This chain uses TRBV5-1 with TRBJ2-2, with 14 bases lining up with TRBD2. Trimming took 2 bases from V and 6 from J; bases not matched to a gene: 6. Germline CDR1 SGHRS, CDR2 YFSETQ. The CDR3 loop spans 17 amino acids. In nucleotides, the CDR3 is TGCGCCAGCAGCTTAACGCCGGGACTAGCGGGAGCCGGGGAGCTGTTTTTT. Encoded protein: CASSLTPGLAGAGELFF.

J is TRBJ1-4 and V is TRBV27; 9 bases line up with TRBD1. The CDR3 length is 14 residues. V lost 3 bases and J lost 7; bases outside the gene matches: 3. The V gene's germline CDR1 is MNHEY and CDR2 SMNVEV (reference sequence). CDR3 coding DNA: TGTGCCAGCAGTTTCCGGGACAGGGCTGAAAAACTGTTTTTT. Residues: CASSFRDRAEKLFF.

This clone was found a few times. This chain joins TRBV7-8 and TRBJ1-3; TRBD1 agrees at 10 bases. V lost 5 bases to trimming and J lost 4 bases; unmatched junction nucleotides: 2. Germline V gene data show CDR1 as SGHVS and CDR2 as FQNEAQ. The CDR3 has 14 residues. The CDR3 spells CASSRGQGGNTIYF. The CDR3 DNA is TGTGCCAGCAGCCGGGGACAGGGGGGAAACACCATATATTTT.

This clone was detected only a few times. V usage is TRBV9 and J usage is TRBJ2-7, with 11 bases matching TRBD2. V lost 6 bases to trimming and J lost 0 bases; unmatched junction nucleotides: 17. The CDR3 totals 19 residues. CDR1 is SGDLS and CDR2 is YYNGEE in the germline V gene. CDR3 nucleotide sequence: TGTGCCAGCATTAAAACCGGGACTAGCGGAGGTACCTTCTCCTACGAGCAGTACTTC. It is translated as CASIKTGTSGGTFSYEQYF. Looking up the rest from reference TRBV9 and TRBJ2-7 gives the full variable domain: DSGVTQTPKHLITATGQRVTLRCSPRSGDLSVYWYQQSLDQGLQFLIQYYNGEERAKGNILERFSAQQFPDLHSELNLSSLELGDSALYFCASIKTGTSGGTFSYEQYFGPGTRLTVT.

The CDR3 bases are TGCAGTGCTAGTACCGCGGGCACAGATACGCAGTATTTT. Protein sequence: CSASTAGTDTQYF. The J gene is TRBJ2-3, the V gene TRBV20-1; D uncertain. CDR1 and CDR2 from the germline V gene are DFQATT and SNEGSKA (reference sequence). The CDR3 loop spans 13 amino acids. V lost 3 bases, J lost 1 base, and 8 bases lay in between.

The J gene is TRBJ2-3, the V gene TRBV4-1; TRBD1 agrees at 10 bases. The CDR3 extends over 16 amino acids. The V gene's germline CDR1 is MGHRA and CDR2 YSYEKL. The V segment lost 1 base and the J segment 4 bases; nucleotides outside the gene matches: 5. The CDR3 loop reads CASSQGGQGGADTQYF. CDR3 in DNA: TGCGCCAGCAGCCAAGGCGGACAGGGGGGCGCAGATACGCAGTATTTT.

The gene calls are TRBV28 and TRBJ1-4; no firm D call. The germline V gene has CDR1 MDHEN and CDR2 SYDVKM. The CDR3 runs 12 residues. Trimming removed 2 bases at V and 7 bases at J, with 5 bases between. The CDR3 is CASSLRVEKLFF. The CDR3, as DNA: TGTGCCAGCAGTTTACGGGTTGAAAAACTGTTTTTT.

The chain employs TRBV20-1 and TRBJ2-1; 8 bases line up with TRBD2. The germline gives CDR1 DFQATT, CDR2 SNEGSKA (reference sequence). After removal of 3 bases from V and 4 bases from J, the junction contained 5 bases not matched to a gene. This CDR3 contains 14 residues. This chain's CDR3 is CSASLAGGYNEQFF. CDR3 bases: TGCAGTGCTAGTCTTGCGGGAGGATACAATGAGCAGTTCTTC.

The chain employs TRBV5-1 and TRBJ2-3; 7 bases map to TRBD2. The CDR3 is 11 amino acids. Unmatched junction bases numbered 1, after V lost 3 bases and J lost 9 bases. The germline V gene has CDR1 SGHRS and CDR2 YFSETQ. The CDR3 DNA reads as TGCGCCAGCAGCTGGGAGGGGACGCAGTATTTT. Its protein product is CASSWEGTQYF.

The chain is built from TRBV7-2 and TRBJ2-3, with D unclear. CDR3 length equals 14 residues. The V end lost 5 bases, the J end lost 0 bases, and 9 bases lay between the germline ends. Per the germline V gene, CDR1 is SGHTA and CDR2 is FQGNSA. The CDR3 sequence: CASSGTGSTDTQYF. In DNA form, the CDR3 reads TGTGCCAGCAGCGGAACCGGGAGCACAGATACGCAGTATTTT.

This chain uses TRBV27 with TRBJ2-5; 9 bases map to TRBD1. The germline gives CDR1 MNHEY, CDR2 SMNVEV (reference sequence). Trimming took 6 bases from V and 5 from J; bases not matched to a gene: 10. The CDR3 extends over 15 amino acids. CDR3 coding DNA: TGTGCCAGCAGCCCATGGGACAGGGCCAGGGAGACCCAGTACTTC. This gives the protein CASSPWDRARETQYF.

This chain joins TRBV27 and TRBJ1-5, with 9 positions matching TRBD1. Trimming cost V 10 bases and J 5 bases; bases outside gene matches: 3. The germline gives CDR1 MNHEY, CDR2 SMNVEV (reference sequence). The CDR3 spans 12 residues. Here the CDR3 reads CATRTGDQPQHF. CDR3 nucleotide sequence: TGTGCCACCAGGACAGGGGATCAGCCCCAGCATTTT.

The chain has TRBV7-2 and TRBJ1-5, with D perhaps matching TRBD1 (5 bases). This CDR3 comprises 15 residues. Trimming cost V 1 base and J 1 base, with 8 bases left between them. The germline CDR1 and CDR2 sequences are SGHTA and FQGNSA. Here the CDR3 reads CASSLVTVSNQPQHF. CDR3 DNA: TGTGCCAGCAGCTTAGTGACAGTCAGCAATCAGCCCCAGCATTTT.

This chain joins TRBV2 and TRBJ1-1; TRBD1 is a possible D gene (6 bases). V gave up 6 bases and J gave up 1 base, with 12 bases separating them. CDR3 length: 14 residues. Germline V gene sequence: CDR1 SNHLY, CDR2 FYNNEI. The DNA of the CDR3 is TGTGCCAGCAGCGTAAGACAGGAGAACACTGAAGCTTTCTTT. Protein sequence: CASSVRQENTEAFF. The full variable domain, its missing parts supplied by reference TRBV2 and TRBJ1-1, is EPEVTQTPSHQVTQMGQEVILRCVPISNHLYFYWYRQILGQKVEFLVSFYNNEISEKSEIFDDQFSVERPDGSNFTLKIRSTKLEDSAMYFCASSVRQENTEAFFGQGTRLTVV.

This clone was seen only once. This chain links TRBV6-5 with TRBJ1-1, with 7 bases matching TRBD1. V was pared by 7 bases and J by 1 base, with 9 bases of the junction left unmatched. Per germline, CDR1 MNHEY and CDR2 SVGAGI. The length of the CDR3 is 15 residues. CDR3 residues: CASTNEDRWNTEAFF. In DNA form, the CDR3 reads TGTGCCAGCACTAACGAGGACAGGTGGAACACTGAAGCTTTCTTT.

In its sample, this clone was seen once. The rearrangement links TRBV7-8 to TRBJ2-1, with D unclear. Trimming left V 1 base short and J 4 bases short, with 11 bases between. CDR3 length: 15 residues. Germline V gives CDR1 SGHVS, CDR2 FQNEAQ. The CDR3 DNA sequence: TGTGCCAGCAGCTTAGGTGGTATAGATTACAATGAGCAGTTCTTC. It translates to CASSLGGIDYNEQFF.

The chain joins TRBV19 to TRBJ1-5; possibly TRBD1 for D (5 bases). The CDR3 covers 15 residues. The V gene's germline CDR1 is LNHDA and CDR2 SQIVND (reference sequence). V gave up 4 bases and J gave up 4 bases, with 14 bases separating them. This CDR3 reads CASSRPGQRNQPQHF. CDR3 nucleotides: TGTGCCAGTAGTAGACCAGGACAACGAAATCAGCCCCAGCATTTT. Full variable domain (outside the CDR3, taken from reference TRBV19 and TRBJ1-5): DGGITQSPKYLFRKEGQNVTLSCEQNLNHDAMYWYRQDPGQGLRLIYYSQIVNDFQKGDIAEGYSVSREKKESFPLTVTSAQKNPTAFYLCASSRPGQRNQPQHFGDGTRLSIL.

This chain links TRBV7-2 with TRBJ2-5; 8 nucleotides line up with TRBD2. The V gene end was trimmed by 0 bases and the J gene end by 4 bases; junction bases not matched to a gene: 4. The V gene's germline CDR1 is SGHTA and CDR2 FQGNSA. The CDR3 extends over 15 amino acids. CDR3 sequence reads: CASSLASLAGETQYF. The CDR3 bases are TGTGCCAGCAGCTTAGCCAGCCTAGCGGGAGAGACCCAGTACTTC.

For this clone: The sample holds other DNA sequences that translate to the same CDR3. J is TRBJ1-6 and V is TRBV6-4; D might be TRBD1 (5 bases). CDR1 and CDR2 (germline): MRHNA, SNTAGT. V lost 0 bases, J lost 10 bases, and 10 bases lay in between. The CDR3 length is 14 residues. Here the CDR3 DNA reads TGTGCCAGCAGTGACTCACCAAGGGGCTCACCCCTCCACTTT. Protein sequence: CASSDSPRGSPLHF.